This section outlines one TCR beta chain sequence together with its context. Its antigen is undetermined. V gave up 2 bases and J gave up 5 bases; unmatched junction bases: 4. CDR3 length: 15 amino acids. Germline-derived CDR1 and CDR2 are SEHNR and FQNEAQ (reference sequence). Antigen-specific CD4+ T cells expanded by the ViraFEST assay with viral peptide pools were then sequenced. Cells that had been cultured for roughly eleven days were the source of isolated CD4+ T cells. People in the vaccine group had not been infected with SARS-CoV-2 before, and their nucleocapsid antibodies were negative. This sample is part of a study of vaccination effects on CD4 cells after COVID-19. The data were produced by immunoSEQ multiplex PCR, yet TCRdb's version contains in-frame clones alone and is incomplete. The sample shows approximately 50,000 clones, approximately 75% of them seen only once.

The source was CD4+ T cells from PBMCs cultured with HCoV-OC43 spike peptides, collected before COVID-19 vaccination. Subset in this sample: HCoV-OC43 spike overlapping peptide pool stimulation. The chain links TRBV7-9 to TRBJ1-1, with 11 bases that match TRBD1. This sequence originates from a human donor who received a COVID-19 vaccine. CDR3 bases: TGTGCCAGCAGCTTATGCGGGACAGGGGGTACTGAAGCTTTCTTT. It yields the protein CASSLCGTGGTEAFF.